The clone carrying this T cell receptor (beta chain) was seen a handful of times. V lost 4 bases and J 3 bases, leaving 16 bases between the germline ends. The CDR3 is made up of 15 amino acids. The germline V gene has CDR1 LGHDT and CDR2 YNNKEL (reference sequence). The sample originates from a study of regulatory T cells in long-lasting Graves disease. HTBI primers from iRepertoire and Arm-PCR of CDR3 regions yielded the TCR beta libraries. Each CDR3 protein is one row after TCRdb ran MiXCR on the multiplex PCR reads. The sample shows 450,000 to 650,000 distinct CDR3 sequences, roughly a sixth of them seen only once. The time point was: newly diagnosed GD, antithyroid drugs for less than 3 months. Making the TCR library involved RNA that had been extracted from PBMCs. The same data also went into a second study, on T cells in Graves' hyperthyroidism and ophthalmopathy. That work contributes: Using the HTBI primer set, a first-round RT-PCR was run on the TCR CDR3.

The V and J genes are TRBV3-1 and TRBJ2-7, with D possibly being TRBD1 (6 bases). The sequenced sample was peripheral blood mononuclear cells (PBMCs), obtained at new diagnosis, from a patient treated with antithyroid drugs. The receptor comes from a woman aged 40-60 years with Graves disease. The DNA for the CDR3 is TGTGCCAGCAGCCTTTACAGGGTGGGGCTCTACGAGCAGTACTTC. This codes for CASSLYRVGLYEQYF.